The sequence of this TCR beta chain was determined in a study of shared clonotypes between healthy human individuals. Study-wide points: Clonotype sharing among the donors was expected to vary with sequencing depth.

The assay was carried out at the deep level. Using immunoSEQ multiplex PCR, the repertoire was profiled, and TCRdb retains in-frame clones only, with some absent. The sample consists of 450,000 to 500,000 clones, more than 75% of them appearing once. Caucasian adults living in Nashville, Tennessee, provided all samples. This clone was recorded once. No antigen is known for it. Germline is not matched at one junction end, which may reflect a read error. The CDR3 sequence is 14 residues long. The receptor was isolated from a woman aged 40-49 years in good health. Some clones in this sample may be carry-over from other donors' samples. V is TRBV5-3 and J is TRBJ1-1; D is perhaps TRBD1 (6 bases). Being an ORF, TRBV5-3 has a function that is uncertain. The sample was PBMCs. DNA for the CDR3: TGTGCCAGCAGCTTGGTAGGACAGACCACTGAAGCTTTCTTT. It codes for CASSLVGQTTEAFF.